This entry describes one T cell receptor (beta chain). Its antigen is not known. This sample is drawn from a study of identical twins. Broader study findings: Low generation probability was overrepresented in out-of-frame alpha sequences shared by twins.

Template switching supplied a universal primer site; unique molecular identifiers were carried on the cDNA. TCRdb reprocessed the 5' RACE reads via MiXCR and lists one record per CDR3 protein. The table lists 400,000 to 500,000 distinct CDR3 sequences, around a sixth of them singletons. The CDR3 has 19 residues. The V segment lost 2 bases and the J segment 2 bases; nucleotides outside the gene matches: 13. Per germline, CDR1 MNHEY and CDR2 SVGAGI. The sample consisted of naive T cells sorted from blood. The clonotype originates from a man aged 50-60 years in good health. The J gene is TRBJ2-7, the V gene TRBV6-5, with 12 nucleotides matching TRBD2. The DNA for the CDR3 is TGTGCCAGCAGTTACGGTTTGGGGCTAGCGGGAGGGCTCCCCTACGAGCAGTACTTC. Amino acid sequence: CASSYGLGLAGGLPYEQYF.